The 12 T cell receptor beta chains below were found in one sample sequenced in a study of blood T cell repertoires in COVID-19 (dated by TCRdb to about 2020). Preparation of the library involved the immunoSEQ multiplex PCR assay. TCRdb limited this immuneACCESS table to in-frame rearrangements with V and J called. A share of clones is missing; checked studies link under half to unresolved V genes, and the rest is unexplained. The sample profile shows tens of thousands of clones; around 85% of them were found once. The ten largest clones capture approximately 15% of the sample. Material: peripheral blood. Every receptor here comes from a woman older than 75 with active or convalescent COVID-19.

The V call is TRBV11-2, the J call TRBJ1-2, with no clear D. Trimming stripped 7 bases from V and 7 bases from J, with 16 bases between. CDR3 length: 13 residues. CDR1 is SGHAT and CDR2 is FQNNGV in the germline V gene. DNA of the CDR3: TGTGCCAGCACCCCTGGGGAGGGCGGTGGCTACACCTTC. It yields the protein CASTPGEGGGYTF.

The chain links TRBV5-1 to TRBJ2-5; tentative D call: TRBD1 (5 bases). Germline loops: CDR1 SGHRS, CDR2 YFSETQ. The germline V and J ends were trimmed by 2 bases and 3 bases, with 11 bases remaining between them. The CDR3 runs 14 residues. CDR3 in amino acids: CASSFLGVEETQYF. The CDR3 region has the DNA TGCGCCAGCAGCTTTTTAGGGGTTGAAGAGACCCAGTACTTC. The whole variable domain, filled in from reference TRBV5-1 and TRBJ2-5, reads KAGVTQTPRYLIKTRGQQVTLSCSPISGHRSVSWYQQTPGQGLQFLFEYFSETQRNKGNFPGRFSGRQFSNSRSEMNVSTLELGDSALYLCASSFLGVEETQYFGPGTRLLVL.

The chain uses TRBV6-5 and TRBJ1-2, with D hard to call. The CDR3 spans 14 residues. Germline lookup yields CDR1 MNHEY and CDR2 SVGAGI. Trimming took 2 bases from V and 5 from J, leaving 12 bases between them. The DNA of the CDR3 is TGTGCCAGCAGTTACAATGGCCCGGAGTATGGCTACACCTTC. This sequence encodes CASSYNGPEYGYTF.

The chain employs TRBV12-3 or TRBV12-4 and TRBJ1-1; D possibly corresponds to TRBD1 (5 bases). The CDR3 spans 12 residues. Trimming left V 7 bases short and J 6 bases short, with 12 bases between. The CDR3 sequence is CASTGLKSEAFF. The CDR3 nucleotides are TGTGCCAGCACAGGGCTGAAGTCTGAAGCTTTCTTT.

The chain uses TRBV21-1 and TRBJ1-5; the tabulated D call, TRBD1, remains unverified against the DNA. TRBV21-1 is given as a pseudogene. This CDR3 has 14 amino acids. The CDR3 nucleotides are TGTGCCAGCAGCACCGGGACAGACAATCAGCCCCAGCATTTT. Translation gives CASSTGTDNQPQHF.

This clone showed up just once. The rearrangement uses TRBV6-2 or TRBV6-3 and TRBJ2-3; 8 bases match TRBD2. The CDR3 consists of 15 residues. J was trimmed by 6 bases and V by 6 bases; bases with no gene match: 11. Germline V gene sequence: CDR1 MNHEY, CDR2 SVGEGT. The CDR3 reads CASSLRGDRGDTQYF. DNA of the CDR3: TGTGCCAGCAGCCTGCGGGGGGACCGAGGTGATACGCAGTATTTT.

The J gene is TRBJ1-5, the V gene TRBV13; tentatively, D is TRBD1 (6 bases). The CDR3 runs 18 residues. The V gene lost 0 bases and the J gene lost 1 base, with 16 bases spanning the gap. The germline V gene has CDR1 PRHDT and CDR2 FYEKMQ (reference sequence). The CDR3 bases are TGTGCCAGCAGCTTAGGGATTAGGGGGTTACGGAGCAATCAGCCCCAGCATTTT. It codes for CASSLGIRGLRSNQPQHF.

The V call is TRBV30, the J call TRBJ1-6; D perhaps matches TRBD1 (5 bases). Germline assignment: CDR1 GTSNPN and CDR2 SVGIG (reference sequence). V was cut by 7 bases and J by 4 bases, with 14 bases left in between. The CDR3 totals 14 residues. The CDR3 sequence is CASGSGGYNSPLHF. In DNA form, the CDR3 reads TGTGCCTCCGGATCGGGGGGATATAATTCACCCCTCCACTTT. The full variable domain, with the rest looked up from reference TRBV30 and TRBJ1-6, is SQTIHQWPATLVQPVGSPLSLECTVEGTSNPNLYWYRQAAGRGLQLLFYSVGIGQISSEVPQNLSASRPQDRQFILSSKKLLLSDSGFYLCASGSGGYNSPLHFGNGTRLTVT.

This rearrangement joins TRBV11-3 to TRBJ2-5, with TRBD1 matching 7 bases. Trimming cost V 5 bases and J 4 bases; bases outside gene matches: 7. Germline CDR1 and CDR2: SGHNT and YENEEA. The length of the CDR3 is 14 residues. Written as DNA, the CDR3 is TGTGCCAGCAGCACGACGCCAGGGGGAGAGACCCAGTACTTC. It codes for CASSTTPGGETQYF.

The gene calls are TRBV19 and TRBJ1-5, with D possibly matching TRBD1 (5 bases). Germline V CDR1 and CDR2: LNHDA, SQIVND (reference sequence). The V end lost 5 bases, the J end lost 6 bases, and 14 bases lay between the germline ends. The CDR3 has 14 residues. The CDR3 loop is CASSEAGLSQPQHF. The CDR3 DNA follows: TGTGCCAGTAGTGAGGCAGGGTTGTCTCAGCCCCAGCATTTT.

CDR3 sequence (DNA): TGTGCCAGCAGTTCCGGGACAGCTACCTACGAGCAGTACTTC. As protein: CASSSGTATYEQYF. This sequence joins TRBV6-5 and TRBJ2-7; TRBD1 aligns across 7 bases. Germline V gene data show CDR1 as MNHEY and CDR2 as SVGAGI. This CDR3 has 14 amino acids. The V gene end was trimmed by 4 bases and the J gene end by 2 bases; junction bases not matched to a gene: 5.

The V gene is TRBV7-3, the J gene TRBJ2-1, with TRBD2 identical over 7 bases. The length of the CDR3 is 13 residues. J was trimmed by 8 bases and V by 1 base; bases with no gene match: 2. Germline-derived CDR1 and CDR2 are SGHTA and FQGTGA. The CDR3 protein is CASSLIRGDEQFF. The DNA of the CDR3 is TGTGCCAGCAGCTTAATCCGGGGGGATGAGCAGTTCTTC.